Shown below are 16 T cell receptor beta chains from a single sample sequenced in a study of radiation and T cells in renal cell carcinoma. Clones were read by immunoSEQ multiplex PCR, and TCRdb kept only the in-frame ones, dropping some. The repertoire holds 87,000 or so clones, with around nine tenths as singletons. Time point given: baseline pretreatment blood. Treatment given: 15 Gy SBRT to primary tumor, nephrectomy 4 weeks later. This specimen consisted of blood, obtained from a patient whose treatment included radiotherapy and nephrectomy. The receptors shown here come from a man aged 50-59 years with renal cell carcinoma.

This chain links TRBV6-4 with TRBJ1-5; no definite D call. Per the germline V gene, CDR1 is MRHNA and CDR2 is SNTAGT. Trimming took off 3 bases at V and 4 bases at J, with 7 bases between the two ends. The CDR3 is made up of 13 amino acids. The CDR3 DNA reads as TGTGCCAGCAGTGATCAGCCAAATCAGCCCCAGCATTTT. As protein: CASSDQPNQPQHF.

The chain uses TRBV5-1 and TRBJ2-5, with 7 bases fitting TRBD1. The CDR3 loop spans 13 amino acids. V lost 4 bases to trimming and J lost 2 bases; unmatched junction nucleotides: 2. CDR1 is SGHRS and CDR2 is YFSETQ in the germline V gene. DNA for the CDR3: TGCGCCAGCAGCCGGGACAGTCAAGAGACCCAGTACTTC. Translated, it gives CASSRDSQETQYF.

This clone was seen more than once but under ten times. V usage is TRBV27 and J usage is TRBJ1-5; weak D call: TRBD1 (6 bases). With 5 bases removed from V and 9 bases from J, the gap between germline ends came to 11 bases. CDR1 and CDR2 (germline): MNHEY, SMNVEV (reference sequence). CDR3 size: 12 residues. This CDR3 reads CASSLQGSPQHF. The CDR3 nucleotides are TGTGCCAGCAGTCTACAGGGTTCGCCCCAGCATTTT.

The chain combines TRBV5-1 with TRBJ1-6; D gene ambiguous. V gave up 0 bases and J gave up 6 bases, with 4 bases separating them. This CDR3 contains 13 residues. The germline CDR1 and CDR2 sequences are SGHRS and YFSETQ. As DNA, the CDR3 is TGCGCCAGCAGCTTGGACGGTAATTCACCCCTCCACTTT. Translation gives CASSLDGNSPLHF.

The V call is TRBV7-2, the J call TRBJ2-7; perhaps D is TRBD1 or TRBD2 (5 bases each). Germline CDR1 reads SGHTA; CDR2 reads FQGNSA. The CDR3 covers 15 residues. The V gene lost 2 bases and the J gene lost 1 base, with 12 bases spanning the gap. In DNA, the CDR3 is TGTGCCAGCAGCTTACCCGGGACGGCGTCCTACGAGCAGTACTTC. This translates into CASSLPGTASYEQYF.

The V and J genes are TRBV18 and TRBJ1-1; 8 bases align to TRBD1. The V gene end was trimmed by 2 bases and the J gene end by 2 bases; junction bases not matched to a gene: 4. CDR1 and CDR2 from the germline V gene are KGHSH and LQKENI. The CDR3 has 15 residues. CDR3 in amino acids: CASSPTTGDNTEAFF. CDR3 nucleotides: TGTGCCAGCTCACCAACGACAGGGGACAACACTGAAGCTTTCTTT.

In its sample, this clone was seen once. The chain recombines TRBV28 with TRBJ1-5; D is unclear. The CDR3 consists of 15 residues. CDR1 is MDHEN and CDR2 is SYDVKM in the germline V gene. V lost 5 bases to trimming and J lost 2 bases, with 13 bases between them. CDR3 region: CASSTGGSGNQPQHF. CDR3 nucleotides: TGTGCCAGCAGTACCGGCGGGAGTGGCAATCAGCCCCAGCATTTT.

The chain has TRBV5-1 and TRBJ2-7; D is uncertain. The germline V gene encodes CDR1 SGHRS and CDR2 YFSETQ. Trimming left V 1 base short and J 3 bases short, with 8 bases between. The CDR3 has 13 amino acids. CDR3: CASSLNTDYEQYF. CDR3 coding DNA: TGCGCCAGCAGCTTGAACACCGACTACGAGCAGTACTTC.

The V gene is TRBV6-5, the J gene TRBJ1-6; unclear D gene. This CDR3 has 13 residues. V lost 3 bases, J lost 5 bases, and 5 bases lay in between. Looked up from germline, CDR1 is MNHEY and CDR2 is SVGAGI. The CDR3 spells CASSYGHNSPLHF. DNA of the CDR3: TGTGCCAGCAGTTATGGACATAATTCACCCCTCCACTTT.

The rearrangement uses TRBV27 and TRBJ2-7, with D perhaps matching TRBD2 (5 bases). The ends were cut back, 1 base at V and 4 bases at J, with 11 bases in the middle. The CDR3 has 14 amino acids. Germline V gene lookup returns CDR1 MNHEY and CDR2 SMNVEV (reference sequence). CDR3 in amino acids: CASSLYGNFYEQYF. The DNA of the CDR3 is TGTGCCAGCAGTTTATACGGGAATTTTTACGAGCAGTACTTC.

V usage is TRBV10-3 and J usage is TRBJ2-1; TRBD1 or TRBD2 may be the D gene (6 bases each). The germline V gene encodes CDR1 ENHRY and CDR2 SYGVKD. V lost 3 bases and J 7 bases, leaving 13 bases between the germline ends. This CDR3 contains 14 residues. The DNA of the CDR3 is TGTGCCATCAGTGACGAGGGGGGCTGGAATGAGCAGTTCTTC. The encoded protein is CAISDEGGWNEQFF.

This rearrangement joins TRBV28 to TRBJ1-2, with D unresolved. The V gene's germline CDR1 is MDHEN and CDR2 SYDVKM. V was cut by 5 bases and J by 0 bases, with 4 bases left in between. There are 12 residues in the CDR3. CDR3 region: CASSPSNYGYTF. The CDR3 DNA follows: TGTGCCAGCAGTCCCTCTAACTATGGCTACACCTTC.

The chain links TRBV6-5 to TRBJ2-2; D remains ambiguous. CDR1 is MNHEY and CDR2 is SVGAGI in the germline V gene. Between the trimmed V and J ends, which lost 4 bases and 2 bases, there was a span of 2 bases. The CDR3 is 12 amino acids. The CDR3 coding sequence is TGTGCCAGCAGTTCCAACACCGGGGAGCTGTTTTTT. Amino acid sequence: CASSSNTGELFF.

The V and J genes are TRBV27 and TRBJ2-7; 15 bases fit TRBD2. Germline V gene lookup returns CDR1 MNHEY and CDR2 SMNVEV (reference sequence). The CDR3 runs 16 residues. Germline trimming cut 5 bases from V and 7 bases from J; bases unmatched to any gene: 9. The CDR3, as DNA: TGTGCCAGCAGTCGGACTAGCGGGAGGGCCTCGGGAGAGCAGTACTTC. This translates into CASSRTSGRASGEQYF.

The rearrangement joins TRBV5-1 to TRBJ1-2; 8 nucleotides agree with TRBD1. The CDR3 totals 15 residues. Germline-derived CDR1 and CDR2 are SGHRS and YFSETQ. The trim removed 4 bases at V and 0 bases at J, leaving 5 bases unmatched. The DNA of the CDR3 is TGCGCCAGCAGCATGACAGGGGAGGCTAACTATGGCTACACCTTC. It translates to CASSMTGEANYGYTF.

The chain links TRBV5-5 to TRBJ2-7; 7 nucleotides line up with TRBD2. Per the germline V gene, CDR1 is SGHKS and CDR2 is YYEKEE (reference sequence). The CDR3 sequence is 20 residues long. V trimming: 0 bases; J trimming: 1 base; junction bases outside the gene matches: 19. The CDR3 nucleotides read TGTGCCAGCAGCTTGGACATGGGACTACTACTAGGTCTGGGTTCCTACGAGCAGTACTTC. Translating gives CASSLDMGLLLGLGSYEQYF.